This T cell receptor (beta chain) was identified during a study of technical replicates of blood from a handful of donors. Sequenced by immunoSEQ multiplex PCR; TCRdb stores in-frame clones only, minus some. The data show around 76,000 clones, about 91% seen once. The sample consisted of T cells isolated from PBMCs. The TCR sequence derives from a human donor in good health.

The CDR3 spells CASSLHRVEGYTF. The CDR3 DNA follows: TGTGCCAGCAGCTTGCACAGGGTGGAAGGCTACACCTTC. The J gene is TRBJ1-2, the V gene TRBV5-5; D is possibly TRBD1 (6 bases). Deletions cut 1 base from V and 8 bases from J, with 12 bases between. This CDR3 region has 13 residues. Germline V CDR1 and CDR2: SGHKS, YYEKEE (reference sequence).